This T cell receptor beta chain was found in a study of control samples from healthy donors and cancer patients. TCRdb's copy holds only in-frame clones and misses some; the assay was immunoSEQ multiplex PCR. The sample's table shows about 210,000 clones. Per the germline V gene, CDR1 is MDHEN and CDR2 is SYDVKM. V was clipped by 8 bases and J by 2 bases, with 11 bases between them. The CDR3 loop spans 13 amino acids. The sequence was obtained from a woman aged 25 to 39 in good health. What was sequenced was blood. V and J are TRBV28 and TRBJ2-3, with D perhaps matching TRBD1 or TRBD2 (5 bases each). CDR3 sequence: CASGGYPTDTQYF. The CDR3 DNA follows: TGTGCCAGCGGGGGTTATCCCACAGATACGCAGTATTTT.